The 2 T cell receptor beta chains given below trace back to one sample, sequenced in a study of T-cell memory formation after mild COVID-19. A single record per CDR3 protein comes from TCRdb applying MiXCR to the 5' RACE reads. The sample includes over 400,000 distinct CDR3 sequences, more than 20% of them seen just once. The sequenced sample was PBMCs or a T cell subset sorted from them (not recorded which). The receptor set was obtained from an adult woman who had mild COVID-19 (a few samples of this study predate the infection). Cell type and time point are not known.

The gene calls are TRBV4-3 and TRBJ2-3; no clear D gene. The CDR3 contains 13 residues. Trimming cost V 0 bases and J 7 bases, with 8 bases left between them. Germline CDR1 is LGHNA and CDR2 is YSLEER. CDR3 nucleotide sequence: TGCGCCAGCAGCCAAGATCGGCCGTATACGCAGTATTTT. This codes for CASSQDRPYTQYF.

This clonotype was counted ten times or more. The chain couples TRBV12-3 or TRBV12-4 to TRBJ2-7; D is unresolved. The CDR3 contains 10 residues. V gave up 1 base and J gave up 6 bases, with 1 base separating them. As DNA, the CDR3 is TGTGCCAGCAGTTTAGGCGAGCAGTACTTC. It specifies CASSLGEQYF.